The 15 T cell receptor beta chains below were found in one sample sequenced in a study of shared clonotypes between healthy human individuals. As defined, naive CD8 cells were CD45RO-negative and positively selected for CCR7, with terminally differentiated effector memory CD45RA+ cells excluded. The protocol was immunoSEQ multiplex PCR, while the TCRdb copy is restricted to in-frame clones and leaves out a portion. The repertoire consists of 450,000 to 700,000 clones, with nearly 97% occurring once and the leading ten covering roughly 0.1%. Material for sequencing was naive CD8+ T cells sorted from blood. These receptors originate from a woman under 40 in good health.

This sequence joins TRBV19 and TRBJ2-2, with D perhaps matching TRBD1 (6 bases). Germline V gene data show CDR1 as LNHDA and CDR2 as SQIVND (reference sequence). The CDR3 extends over 16 amino acids. V shed 1 base and J shed 7 bases, with 16 bases lying between them. In DNA, the CDR3 is TGTGCCAGTAGTATAGTACCGGGGCACAGGGACGGGGAGCTGTTTTTT. Amino acids: CASSIVPGHRDGELFF.

This clone appeared once. The J gene is TRBJ2-3, the V gene TRBV10-2, with D perhaps TRBD2 (6 bases). Germline-derived CDR1 and CDR2 are WSHSY and SAAADI. Trimming left V 8 bases short and J 0 bases short, with 12 bases between. CDR3 length equals 14 residues. The CDR3 protein is CASWRTTSTDTQYF. The DNA of the CDR3 is TGCGCCAGCTGGCGGACTACTAGCACAGATACGCAGTATTTT.

The V and J genes are TRBV27 and TRBJ2-5; possibly TRBD2 for D (5 bases). This CDR3 is built from 15 residues. V shed 4 bases and J shed 3 bases, with 15 bases lying between them. Germline assignment: CDR1 MNHEY and CDR2 SMNVEV (reference sequence). CDR3 amino acids: CASSSFGEKKETQYF. For the CDR3, the DNA is TGTGCCAGCAGTTCCTTTGGGGAGAAAAAAGAGACCCAGTACTTC.

The J gene is TRBJ2-5, the V gene TRBV7-2; 8 bases align to TRBD1. The germline CDR1 and CDR2 sequences are SGHTA and FQGNSA. The CDR3 spans 16 residues. The trim removed 1 base at V and 5 bases at J, leaving 9 bases unmatched. This CDR3 reads CASSLGGTGVLETQYF. The CDR3 region has the DNA TGTGCCAGCAGCTTAGGAGGGACAGGCGTTTTGGAGACCCAGTACTTC.

This clone was recorded once. V and J are TRBV5-6 and TRBJ2-5, with 9 bases that match TRBD2. The CDR3 has 17 amino acids. Germline assignment: CDR1 SGHDT and CDR2 YYEEEE. Losses at the gene ends were 0 bases for V and 4 bases for J; bases not matched to a gene: 10. The CDR3 protein is CASSLVSGAAGGETQYF. The CDR3 DNA reads TGTGCCAGCAGCTTGGTGTCGGGGGCAGCGGGAGGAGAGACCCAGTACTTC.

The V call is TRBV7-9, the J call TRBJ2-2; D is uncertain. This CDR3 has 16 amino acids. From germline, CDR1 is SEHNR and CDR2 FQNEAQ (reference sequence). With 5 bases removed from V and 0 bases from J, the gap between germline ends came to 13 bases. For the CDR3, the DNA is TGTGCCAGCAGCCATAGGCGGTTCGCGAACACCGGGGAGCTGTTTTTT. It encodes CASSHRRFANTGELFF. Combining the CDR3 with reference TRBV7-9 and TRBJ2-2 gives the whole variable domain DTGVSQNPRHKITKRGQNVTFRCDPISEHNRLYWYRQTLGQGPEFLTYFQNEAQLEKSRLLSDRFSAERPKGSFSTLEIQRTEQGDSAMYLCASSHRRFANTGELFFGEGSRLTVL.

The V and J genes are TRBV28 and TRBJ2-3; D is ambiguous. Trimming left V 6 bases short and J 2 bases short, with 15 bases between. The CDR3 consists of 15 residues. CDR1 and CDR2 (germline): MDHEN, SYDVKM. CDR3 region: CASSSVGRSTDTQYF. In nucleotides, the CDR3 is TGTGCCAGCAGCTCGGTGGGTCGGTCCACAGATACGCAGTATTTT. The complete variable domain, with remaining parts taken from reference TRBV28 and TRBJ2-3, reads DVKVTQSSRYLVKRTGEKVFLECVQDMDHENMFWYRQDPGLGLRLIYFSYDVKMKEKGDIPEGYSVSREKKERFSLILESASTNQTSMYLCASSSVGRSTDTQYFGPGTRLTVL.

The chain employs TRBV5-6 and TRBJ2-7; maybe TRBD2 (5 bases). The CDR3 runs 16 residues. Trimming pared 0 bases from V and 0 bases from J, leaving 13 bases between. Germline assignment: CDR1 SGHDT and CDR2 YYEEEE. In DNA, the CDR3 is TGTGCCAGCAGCTTGGCGGTCGGAGGATTCTCCTACGAGCAGTACTTC. Its protein is CASSLAVGGFSYEQYF.

The chain uses TRBV10-2 and TRBJ2-7, with 7 bases matching TRBD2. The germline CDR1 and CDR2 sequences are WSHSY and SAAADI. V shed 4 bases and J 5 bases; nucleotides not matched to a gene: 5. CDR3 size: 13 residues. The CDR3 protein is CASSGGGAHEQYF. The CDR3 DNA is TGCGCCAGCAGTGGGGGAGGGGCCCACGAGCAGTACTTC.

The J gene is TRBJ2-7, the V gene TRBV4-1; a possible D gene is TRBD1 (5 bases). The germline CDR1 and CDR2 sequences are MGHRA and YSYEKL. The CDR3 is 14 residues long. V was cut by 4 bases and J by 2 bases, with 12 bases left in between. This chain's CDR3 is CASSPTDTTYEQYF. The CDR3 region has the DNA TGCGCCAGCAGCCCAACGGACACCACCTACGAGCAGTACTTC.

The chain joins TRBV2 to TRBJ1-1, with 7 bases that match TRBD1. Trimming at V came to 10 bases and at J to 0 bases, leaving 5 bases not matched to a gene. The germline V gene encodes CDR1 SNHLY and CDR2 FYNNEI. The CDR3 sequence is 13 residues long. CDR3 in amino acids: CAIRDRLNTEAFF. CDR3 DNA: TGTGCCATCCGGGACAGATTGAACACTGAAGCTTTCTTT.

As concerns this clone: The sample holds other DNA sequences that translate to the same CDR3. The chain joins TRBV27 to TRBJ2-2; the D gene could be TRBD1 or TRBD2 (5 bases each). Trimming shortened V by 2 bases and J by 5 bases, and 6 bases separated the two germline ends. The germline CDR1 and CDR2 sequences are MNHEY and SMNVEV (reference sequence). This CDR3 is 13 amino acids long. The CDR3: CASSLGGTGELFF. For the CDR3, the DNA is TGTGCCAGCAGTTTAGGGGGAACCGGGGAGCTGTTTTTT.

The chain is built from TRBV4-2 and TRBJ1-3; D might be TRBD1 (6 bases). V was pared by 0 bases and J by 0 bases, with 15 bases between. CDR1 is LGHNA, CDR2 YNFKEQ, per germline. The CDR3 has 18 amino acids. The CDR3, as DNA: TGTGCCAGCAGCCAAGAGACATTTTGGACAGACTCTGGAAACACCATATATTTT. Amino acids: CASSQETFWTDSGNTIYF.

This chain joins TRBV5-8 and TRBJ2-7, with 7 bases fitting TRBD1. The germline CDR1 and CDR2 sequences are SGHTS and YDEGEE. The length of the CDR3 is 14 residues. V shed 4 bases, J shed 1 base, and the junction held 5 bases outside the gene matches. The CDR3 DNA reads as TGTGCCAGCAGCACCTGGGACAGTTCCTACGAGCAGTACTTC. The encoded protein is CASSTWDSSYEQYF. The full variable domain, its missing parts supplied by reference TRBV5-8 and TRBJ2-7, is EAGVTQSPTHLIKTRGQQATLRCSPISGHTSVYWYQQALGLGLQFLLWYDEGEERNRGNFPPRFSGRQFPNYSSELNVNALELEDSALYLCASSTWDSSYEQYFGPGTRLTVT.

The chain recombines TRBV30 with TRBJ2-1, with 8 nucleotides matching TRBD1. Germline lookup yields CDR1 GTSNPN and CDR2 SVGIG (reference sequence). After removal of 6 bases from V and 5 bases from J, the junction contained 6 bases not matched to a gene. The CDR3 is made up of 13 amino acids. CDR3 in amino acids: CACRDRSHNEQFF. Written as DNA, the CDR3 is TGTGCCTGCCGGGACAGGTCCCACAATGAGCAGTTCTTC. Combining the CDR3 with reference TRBV30 and TRBJ2-1 gives the whole variable domain SQTIHQWPATLVQPVGSPLSLECTVEGTSNPNLYWYRQAAGRGLQLLFYSVGIGQISSEVPQNLSASRPQDRQFILSSKKLLLSDSGFYLCACRDRSHNEQFFGPGTRLTVL.